The sequence of this TCR beta chain was determined in a study of T cell repertoires in ileal Crohn's disease. Study overall: Operated complications were stricturing disease (about 60%) and penetrating disease (about 40%).

Sequenced by immunoSEQ multiplex PCR; TCRdb stores in-frame clones only, minus some. The repertoire has roughly 13,000 clones, around 78% of them found once; the top ten carry roughly 4%. V lost 4 bases, J lost 2 bases, and 7 bases stayed unmatched. The germline CDR1 and CDR2 sequences are SGHDN and FVKESK. CDR3 size: 16 residues. Whole-study findings and limits: All patients with clonality above 26.8% had endoscopic recurrence.

This clone was seen a few times. Its antigen is unidentified. The sequencing sample was made of ileal tissue. The chain couples TRBV14 to TRBJ2-1; 8 bases align to TRBD1. The source is an adult with Crohn's disease. The CDR3 here is CASSPWTGTTYNEQFF. The CDR3 bases are TGTGCCAGCAGCCCTTGGACAGGGACAACCTACAATGAGCAGTTCTTC.